Listed below are T cell receptor beta chains from one sample, sequenced in a study of cytomegalovirus exposure and HLA in healthy donors. TCRdb keeps only in-frame clones here, not all; method: immunoSEQ multiplex PCR. The sample has 200,000 to 250,000 clones, more than 75% seen once. The sample taken for sequencing was PBMCs. These receptors were taken from a woman between 35 and 50 years old in good health and CMV-seronegative. CDR3s include the opening cysteine and the closing phenylalanine or tryptophan.

j_call v_call cdr3_aa
TRBJ1-1 TRBV7-9 CASSWSLGQGSEAFF
TRBJ1-5 TRBV12-5 CASGLVVTDSNQPQHF
TRBJ2-3 TRBV15 CATSRGLDTDTQYF
TRBJ1-4 TRBV19 CASRQVNEKLFF
TRBJ2-5 TRBV7-9 CASSLLGHPETQYF
TRBJ2-2 TRBV19 CASSWTGGVTGELFF
TRBJ2-1 TRBV2 CASSSGGRYNEQFF
TRBJ2-3 TRBV5-6 CASSFAVTGALDTQYF
TRBJ2-2 TRBV27 CASSPPPGQGVYGELFF
TRBJ1-1 TRBV5-1 CASSSRDRTNTEAFF
TRBJ1-2 TRBV7-2 CASSTPGQLYGYTF
TRBJ2-7 TRBV5-1 CASSLEPGGRNEQYF
TRBJ1-1 TRBV15 CATSRDRTTGLTEAFF
TRBJ2-1 TRBV29-1 CSVPDRGTGAHAEQFF
TRBJ2-7 TRBV5-1 CASSLSPQVNEQYF
TRBJ2-5 TRBV4-1 CASTLGVAGEETQYF
TRBJ1-2 TRBV28 CASKGVSYGYTF
TRBJ2-7 TRBV10-3 CAIRPGLALYEQYF
TRBJ2-3 TRBV11-3 CASSLSGGRATDTQYF
TRBJ2-5 TRBV14 CASSKTLAGGETQYF
TRBJ2-1 TRBV5-4 CASSGQHNEQFF
TRBJ2-7 TRBV5-1 CASSLDQTGTSLDEQYF
TRBJ2-7 TRBV19 CASSIASGQYEQYF
TRBJ1-1 TRBV27 CASKMGQIMNTEAFF
TRBJ1-1 TRBV30 CAWSPNLRNTEAFF
TRBJ1-5 TRBV4-1 CASSLTGSNQPQHF
TRBJ2-3 TRBV6-1 CASSGVFGSAEQYF
TRBJ2-3 TRBV4-1 CASSQDSRGHGADTQYF
TRBJ1-2 TRBV19 CASRRGPNYGYTF
TRBJ1-2 TRBV18 CASSPSTGSNYGYTF
TRBJ2-6 TRBV19 CASSSHRSSGANVLTF
TRBJ1-6 TRBV30 CAWDPGQGTSPLHF
TRBJ2-7 TRBV4-1 CASSPSPGGSYEQYF
TRBJ2-7 TRBV2 CASTLLAGPYEQYF
. TRBV2 CASSNRGAPYEQYF
TRBJ2-3 TRBV6-1 CASSEDRGRFVNTQYF
TRBJ1-1 TRBV28 CASSLTAMNTEAFF
TRBJ1-5 TRBV27 CASSKSLAGTAGNQPQHF
TRBJ2-4 TRBV2 CASRAGTGENIQYF
TRBJ2-3 TRBV4-1 CASSQARSRAGETDTQYF
TRBJ2-3 TRBV7-9 CATQGLAGVYTQYF
TRBJ1-1 TRBV4-1 CASSRIGTVFTEAFF
TRBJ1-1 TRBV7-9 CASSAQMNTEAFF
TRBJ2-5 TRBV5-5 CASSLRTGWETQYF
TRBJ2-1 TRBV19 CASNPNSGKTYNEQFF
TRBJ2-1 TRBV7-3 CASSSRGTSGNSEQFF
TRBJ1-1 TRBV28 CASSFGLGKGEAFF
TRBJ2-2 TRBV7-9 CASNILRGNPNTGELFF
TRBJ1-4 TRBV5-4 CASSRRPGTNEKLFF
TRBJ1-5 TRBV5-1 CASRATGGTNQPQHF
TRBJ2-7 TRBV29-1 CSVAGQSYEQYF
TRBJ1-1 TRBV7-8 CASSTGQPNTEAFF
TRBJ2-7 TRBV19 CASSISPSGGSYEQYF
TRBJ2-7 TRBV23-1 CASSRVGSSYEQYF
TRBJ1-3 TRBV9 CASSRRDRGSGNTIYF